This TCR beta chain stems from a study of cytomegalovirus exposure and HLA in healthy donors. The germline gives CDR1 LGHNA, CDR2 YSLEER. V lost 0 bases, J lost 6 bases, and 18 bases lay in between. The CDR3 runs 17 residues. The 120-subject validation cohort, separate from the roughly 700-subject first cohort, included the donors. Remarks on this clone: Its antigen is unknown.

Overall study findings and caveats: One later analysis, an examination of the approximately 120 validation repertoires, found that first-cohort TCR clusters tended to co-occur in them. The investigators catalogued 164 TCR beta chains as cytomegalovirus-associated.

Produced via immunoSEQ multiplex PCR; TCRdb's table is partial and in-frame only. The sample comprises some 150,000 clones, less than 90% of which are singletons, and around 24% rests with the top ten. This sequence originates from a man between 18 and 29 years old in good health and CMV-seropositive. V usage is TRBV4-3 and J usage is TRBJ1-3; D not certain. The sequencing sample was made of PBMCs. The CDR3 protein is CASSQDHRQVPINTIYF. In nucleotides, the CDR3 is TGCGCCAGCAGCCAAGATCATCGGCAGGTCCCCATAAACACCATATATTTT.